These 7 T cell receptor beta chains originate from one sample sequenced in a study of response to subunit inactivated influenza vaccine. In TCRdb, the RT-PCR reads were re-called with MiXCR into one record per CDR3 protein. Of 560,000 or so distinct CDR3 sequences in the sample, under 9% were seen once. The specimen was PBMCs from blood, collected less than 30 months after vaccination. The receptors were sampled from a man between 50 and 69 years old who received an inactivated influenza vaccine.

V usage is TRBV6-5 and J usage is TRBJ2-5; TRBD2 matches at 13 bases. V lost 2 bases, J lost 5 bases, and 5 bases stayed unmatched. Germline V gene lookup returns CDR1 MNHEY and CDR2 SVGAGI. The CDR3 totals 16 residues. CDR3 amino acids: CASSYGLAGELETQYF. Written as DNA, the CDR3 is TGTGCCAGCAGTTACGGACTAGCGGGAGAACTCGAGACCCAGTACTTC.

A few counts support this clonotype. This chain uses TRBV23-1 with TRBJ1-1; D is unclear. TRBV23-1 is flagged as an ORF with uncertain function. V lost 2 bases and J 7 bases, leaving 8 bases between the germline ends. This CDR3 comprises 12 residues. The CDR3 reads CASSQPMDEAFF. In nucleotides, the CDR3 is TGCGCCAGCAGTCAACCCATGGATGAAGCTTTCTTT.

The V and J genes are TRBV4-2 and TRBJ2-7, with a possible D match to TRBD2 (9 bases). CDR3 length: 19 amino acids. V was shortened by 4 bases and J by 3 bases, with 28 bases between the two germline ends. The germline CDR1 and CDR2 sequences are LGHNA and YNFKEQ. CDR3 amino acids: CASSRSDRAFSGSSYEQYF. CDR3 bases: TGTGCCAGCAGCCGTTCGGACAGGGCATTTAGCGGGAGTAGCTACGAGCAGTACTTC.

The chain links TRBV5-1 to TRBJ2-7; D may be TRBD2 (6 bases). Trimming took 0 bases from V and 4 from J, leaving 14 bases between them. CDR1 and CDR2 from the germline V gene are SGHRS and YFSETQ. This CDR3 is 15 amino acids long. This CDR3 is CASSLVRGRNYEQYF. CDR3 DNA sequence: TGCGCCAGCAGCTTGGTCCGGGGGAGAAATTACGAGCAGTACTTC.

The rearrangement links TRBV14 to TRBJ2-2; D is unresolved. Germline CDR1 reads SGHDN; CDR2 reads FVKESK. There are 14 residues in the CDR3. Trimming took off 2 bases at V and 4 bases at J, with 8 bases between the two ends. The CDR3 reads CASSQFYLTGELFF. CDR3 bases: TGTGCCAGCAGCCAATTTTATCTCACCGGGGAGCTGTTTTTT. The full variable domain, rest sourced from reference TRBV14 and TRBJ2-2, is EAGVTQFPSHSVIEKGQTVTLRCDPISGHDNLYWYRRVMGKEIKFLLHFVKESKQDESGMPNNRFLAERTGGTYSTLKVQPAELEDSGVYFCASSQFYLTGELFFGEGSRLTVL.

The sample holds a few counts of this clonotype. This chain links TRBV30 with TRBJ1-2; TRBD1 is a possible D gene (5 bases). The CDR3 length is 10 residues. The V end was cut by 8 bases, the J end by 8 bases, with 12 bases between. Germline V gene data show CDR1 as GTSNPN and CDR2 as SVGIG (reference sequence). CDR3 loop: CALLSGGYTF. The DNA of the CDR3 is TGTGCCCTCCTCTCAGGGGGCTACACCTTC.

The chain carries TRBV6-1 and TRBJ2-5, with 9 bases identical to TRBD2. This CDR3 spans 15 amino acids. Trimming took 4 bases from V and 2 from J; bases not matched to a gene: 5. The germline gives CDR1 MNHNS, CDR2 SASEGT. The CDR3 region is CASSAHSGGQETQYF. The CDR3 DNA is TGTGCCAGCAGTGCGCATAGCGGGGGACAAGAGACCCAGTACTTC.